This record looks at one T cell receptor beta chain sequence and its context. The CDR3 spans 14 residues. V was clipped by 0 bases and J by 6 bases, with 13 bases between them. Germline values: CDR1 SGDLS, CDR2 YYNGEE. This record comes from a study of technical replicates of blood from several donors. The repertoire was sequenced with immunoSEQ multiplex PCR; TCRdb's copy has only in-frame clones and lacks some. Of approximately 70,000 clones listed, over 95% were seen once; the top ten hold 0.24%. The sequenced sample consisted of T cells isolated from PBMCs. The receptor was derived from a human donor in good health. This sequence joins TRBV9 and TRBJ2-7; D is undetermined. The CDR3 protein is CASSVAPVSGEQYF. The CDR3 region has the DNA TGTGCCAGCAGCGTAGCTCCGGTTTCGGGCGAGCAGTACTTC.